The next 32 T cell receptor beta chains were all read from a single sample in a study of T cells in Graves' hyperthyroidism and ophthalmopathy. Template material for amplifying TCR beta CDR3 regions consisted of RNA transcripts. The TCR CDR3 was amplified in a first-round RT-PCR using the HTBI primer set. TCRdb passed the multiplex PCR reads through MiXCR, listing each CDR3 protein once. The sample includes more than 300,000 distinct CDR3 sequences, more than 12% of them seen just once. The sequenced sample consisted of blood. The source of these receptors is a woman under 40 with Graves' ophthalmopathy.

The table lists this clonotype with many counts. The chain recombines TRBV20-1 with TRBJ1-6, with unresolved D. Trimming cost V 3 bases and J 5 bases, with 11 bases left between them. The V gene's germline CDR1 is DFQATT and CDR2 SNEGSKA (reference sequence). This CDR3 has 14 amino acids. CDR3 sequence: CSASWGNNNSPLHF. The CDR3 bases are TGCAGTGCTAGTTGGGGTAATAATAATTCACCCCTCCACTTT.

This clonotype turned up a few times. The V call is TRBV27, the J call TRBJ1-1; D remains ambiguous. V gave up 2 bases and J gave up 3 bases, with 7 bases separating them. Germline CDR1 MNHEY, CDR2 SMNVEV (reference sequence). The CDR3 extends over 13 amino acids. This CDR3 is CASSLQPDTEAFF. CDR3 bases: TGTGCCAGCAGTTTACAGCCAGACACTGAAGCTTTCTTT.

The rearrangement uses TRBV28 and TRBJ2-5; perhaps TRBD2 as D (5 bases). The CDR3 length is 15 residues. Germline V CDR1 and CDR2: MDHEN, SYDVKM. The ends were cut back, 1 base at V and 4 bases at J, with 13 bases in the middle. CDR3 sequence: CASSLSQRGGETQYF. DNA for the CDR3: TGTGCCAGCAGTTTATCTCAGAGAGGAGGAGAGACCCAGTACTTC.

By proportion, this clonotype is medium-sized. The CDR3 bases are TGTGCCAGCATCCCTCTTGCCACGCTGATTGGGGGGGCCGGCGGGGAGCTGTTTTTT. Protein product: CASIPLATLIGGAGGELFF. This sequence joins TRBV11-2 and TRBJ2-2; D is perhaps TRBD2 (7 bases). V was cut by 7 bases and J by 7 bases, with 31 bases left in between. The CDR3 consists of 19 residues. Germline-derived CDR1 and CDR2 are SGHAT and FQNNGV.

This clonotype was counted at least ten times. V usage is TRBV30 and J usage is TRBJ1-1; perhaps TRBD1 as D (5 bases). CDR1 GTSNPN and CDR2 SVGIG come from the germline V gene (reference sequence). The CDR3 is made up of 14 amino acids. V lost 1 base and J lost 3, with 12 bases in between. CDR3 amino acids: CAWSGRGRHTEAFF. CDR3 nucleotides: TGTGCCTGGAGTGGAAGGGGTCGACACACTGAAGCTTTCTTT.

The chain combines TRBV5-5 with TRBJ2-1; D is possibly TRBD2 (5 bases). Germline V gene data show CDR1 as SGHKS and CDR2 as YYEKEE (reference sequence). V gave up 2 bases and J gave up 6 bases, with 9 bases separating them. The CDR3 length is 13 residues. CDR3: CASSLPGFNEQFF. Written as DNA, the CDR3 is TGTGCCAGCAGCTTACCGGGGTTCAATGAGCAGTTCTTC.

This clonotype was seen repeatedly, ten times or more. The rearrangement uses TRBV19 and TRBJ1-1, with D perhaps TRBD1 (5 bases). The CDR3 runs 13 residues. V lost 3 bases, J lost 5 bases, and 10 bases lay in between. From germline, CDR1 is LNHDA and CDR2 SQIVND (reference sequence). Here the CDR3 DNA reads TGTGCCAGTAGTATCGGCAGGGCAACTGAAGCTTTCTTT. This translates into CASSIGRATEAFF.

The table lists this clonotype with many counts. This chain uses TRBV28 with TRBJ1-1; TRBD1 might be the D (5 bases). V lost 3 bases and J 0 bases, leaving 8 bases between the germline ends. The CDR3 runs 14 residues. Germline V CDR1 and CDR2: MDHEN, SYDVKM. CDR3 nucleotide sequence: TGTGCCAGCAGTTTCCGGGGGGTGAACACTGAAGCTTTCTTT. Residues: CASSFRGVNTEAFF.

This clonotype has just a few counts. This sequence joins TRBV19 and TRBJ2-7; D is unclear. CDR1 and CDR2 (germline): LNHDA, SQIVND (reference sequence). V lost 1 base to trimming and J lost 3 bases, with 7 bases between them. The CDR3 is 13 residues long. The CDR3 nucleotides read TGTGCCAGTAGTATAGCGCAGCACTACGAGCAGTACTTC. Protein: CASSIAQHYEQYF.

As regards this clonotype: Sequence at one end of the junction differs from germline and may be a read error. The chain carries TRBV2 and TRBJ1-5; D perhaps matches TRBD1 (5 bases). Per the germline V gene, CDR1 is SNHLY and CDR2 is FYNNEI. The CDR3 spans 14 residues. The CDR3 sequence is CASSEDKSIQPQHF. Here the CDR3 DNA reads TGTGCCAGCAGTGAGGACAAAAGCATTCAGCCCCAGCATTTT.

This clonotype was recorded at least ten times. The chain carries TRBV12-3 or TRBV12-4 and TRBJ1-4, with TRBD1 identical over 11 bases. The CDR3 has 17 residues. The V and J ends lost 0 bases and 6 bases, in that order; junction bases with no gene match: 6. CDR3 amino acids: CASSLALRGQGDEKLFF. The CDR3 DNA reads TGTGCCAGCAGTTTAGCGCTAAGGGGACAGGGGGATGAAAAACTGTTTTTT.

This chain joins TRBV20-1 and TRBJ2-2; TRBD1 aligns across 9 bases. The V gene end was trimmed by 4 bases and the J gene end by 6 bases; junction bases not matched to a gene: 9. CDR3 size: 15 residues. Germline CDR1 DFQATT, CDR2 SNEGSKA (reference sequence). The CDR3, as DNA: TGCAGTGCTACCCGGGACAGGGTCGTAGCCGGGGAGCTGTTTTTT. Amino acids: CSATRDRVVAGELFF.

This clonotype was seen only a few times. The V call is TRBV7-9, the J call TRBJ2-5, with D unresolved. Per the germline V gene, CDR1 is SEHNR and CDR2 is FQNEAQ (reference sequence). CDR3 size: 16 residues. Deletions cut 3 bases from V and 2 bases from J, with 16 bases between. The CDR3 is CASSFGGRRIQETQYF. CDR3 coding DNA: TGTGCCAGCAGCTTCGGTGGCAGGCGAATTCAAGAGACCCAGTACTTC. Variable domain in full (rest from reference TRBV7-9 and TRBJ2-5): DTGVSQNPRHKITKRGQNVTFRCDPISEHNRLYWYRQTLGQGPEFLTYFQNEAQLEKSRLLSDRFSAERPKGSFSTLEIQRTEQGDSAMYLCASSFGGRRIQETQYFGPGTRLLVL.

The chain has TRBV27 and TRBJ1-1; perhaps TRBD1 as D (5 bases). The CDR3 runs 14 residues. V was shortened by 3 bases and J by 4 bases, with 12 bases between the two germline ends. Germline-derived CDR1 and CDR2 are MNHEY and SMNVEV (reference sequence). In DNA form, the CDR3 reads TGTGCCAGCAGTTTTGGCGGGGGGGTCACTGAAGCTTTCTTT. Translation gives CASSFGGGVTEAFF.

This clonotype was detected only a few times. The V call is TRBV5-4, the J call TRBJ2-3; 8 bases fit TRBD2. There are 16 residues in the CDR3. Germline assignment: CDR1 SGHNT and CDR2 YYREEE (reference sequence). The ends lost 0 bases at V and 2 bases at J; junction bases unmatched: 5. As DNA, the CDR3 is TGTGCCAGCAGCTTGGGTCGGGGGGGGTACACAGATACGCAGTATTTT. It encodes CASSLGRGGYTDTQYF.

As for this clonotype: A much larger clone lies one base from this, so it may be a read error. The CDR3 protein is CSARVVLAGYTF. The CDR3 DNA reads as TGCAGTGCTAGAGTAGTATTGGCTGGCTACACCTTC. The chain couples TRBV20-1 to TRBJ1-2; D not certain. Germline V lookup: CDR1 DFQATT, CDR2 SNEGSKA (reference sequence). V lost 1 base, J lost 7 bases, and 10 bases lay in between. CDR3 size: 12 residues.

The chain uses TRBV5-8 and TRBJ2-2; tentatively, D is TRBD1 (6 bases). Trimming stripped 4 bases from V and 5 bases from J, with 15 bases between. Per germline, CDR1 SGHTS and CDR2 YDEGEE. The CDR3 length is 15 residues. The CDR3 coding sequence is TGTGCCAGCAGCCAAGTCCAAAGGGGGACCGGGGAGCTGTTTTTT. This gives the protein CASSQVQRGTGELFF.

This clonotype is a singleton in its sample. A much larger clone differs by one base, so this may be a read error. The CDR3 reads CASRPTAGFGSYEQYF. CDR3 DNA sequence: TGTGCCAGCAGACCCACGGCAGGGTTCGGATCCTACGAGCAGTACTTC. The chain combines TRBV2 with TRBJ2-7; a weak D match, TRBD1 (5 bases). Trimming left V 6 bases short and J 1 base short, with 19 bases between. The CDR3 length is 16 residues. The V gene's germline CDR1 is SNHLY and CDR2 FYNNEI.

This clonotype was seen many times. V usage is TRBV20-1 and J usage is TRBJ1-5, with TRBD1 as a possible D gene (5 bases). This CDR3 is 13 amino acids long. Trimming removed 7 bases from V and 4 bases from J, with 14 bases in between. Germline CDR1 DFQATT, CDR2 SNEGSKA (reference sequence). The DNA for the CDR3 is TGCAGTGTCTGGGGAGGGGTGAATCAGCCCCAGCATTTT. Amino acid sequence: CSVWGGVNQPQHF.

Only a few counts were recorded for this clonotype. A much larger clone is a single base away; this may be a read error. The V gene is TRBV7-2, the J gene TRBJ1-2; D is undetermined. Trimming shortened V by 6 bases and J by 6 bases, and 14 bases separated the two germline ends. The CDR3 loop spans 13 amino acids. CDR1 SGHTA and CDR2 FQGNSA come from the germline V gene. In DNA form, the CDR3 reads TGTGCCAGCAGTCTAGGACGGGTCGATGGCTACACCTTC. Its protein is CASSLGRVDGYTF.

This clonotype has ten or more counts. This chain uses TRBV20-1 with TRBJ2-5; TRBD1 matches 10 bases. Germline CDR1 DFQATT, CDR2 SNEGSKA (reference sequence). The V segment lost 2 bases and the J segment 14 bases; nucleotides outside the gene matches: 5. The CDR3 has 11 amino acids. In nucleotides, the CDR3 is TGCAGTGCTAGAACTGGACAGGGGGTTTACTTC. Translating it yields CSARTGQGVYF.

The sample holds a few counts of this clonotype. This rearrangement joins TRBV15 to TRBJ1-1, with D unresolved. CDR1 and CDR2 (germline): LNHNV, YYDKDF (reference sequence). This CDR3 spans 14 amino acids. Between the trimmed V and J ends, which lost 0 bases and 7 bases, there was a span of 12 bases. CDR3 nucleotide sequence: TGTGCCACCAGCAGAGATCACGCAGGTCTTGAAGCTTTCTTT. Encoded protein: CATSRDHAGLEAFF.

J is TRBJ1-5 and V is TRBV15, with 7 positions matching TRBD1. The V and J ends lost 0 bases and 7 bases, in that order; junction bases with no gene match: 6. The CDR3 has 15 residues. CDR1 is LNHNV and CDR2 is YYDKDF in the germline V gene (reference sequence). CDR3 sequence: CATSRDRGKSQPQHF. In DNA form, the CDR3 reads TGTGCCACCAGCAGAGACAGGGGGAAGAGCCAGCCCCAGCATTTT. Full variable domain (rest looked up from reference TRBV15 and TRBJ1-5): DAMVIQNPRYQVTQFGKPVTLSCSQTLNHNVMYWYQQKSSQAPKLLFHYYDKDFNNEADTPDNFQSRRPNTSFCFLDIRSPGLGDTAMYLCATSRDRGKSQPQHFGDGTRLSIL.

This clonotype was detected ten times or more. CDR3 sequence (DNA): TGCAGTGCCCTACAGGGTGGTTCTGACACAGATACGCAGTATTTT. Its protein product is CSALQGGSDTDTQYF. The chain joins TRBV20-1 to TRBJ2-3, with D maybe TRBD1 (6 bases). The CDR3 sequence is 15 residues long. The germline V gene has CDR1 DFQATT and CDR2 SNEGSKA (reference sequence). V lost 6 bases to trimming and J lost 2 bases, with 18 bases between them.

This sequence joins TRBV6-2 or TRBV6-3 and TRBJ2-2; 9 nucleotides match TRBD2. Trimming cost V 5 bases and J 6 bases; bases outside gene matches: 10. The CDR3 is made up of 16 amino acids. Germline V gene sequence: CDR1 MNHEY, CDR2 SVGEGT. CDR3 nucleotide sequence: TGTGCCAGCAGTGGTCGAGCGGGGGGAACGGCCGGGGAGCTGTTTTTT. Its translation: CASSGRAGGTAGELFF.

This clonotype was found many times. One end of the junction varies from germline; a read error may be responsible. V usage is TRBV7-7 and J usage is TRBJ2-1, with TRBD2 matching over 7 bases. The V gene's germline CDR1 is SSHAT and CDR2 FNYEAQ (reference sequence). This CDR3 has 15 amino acids. In DNA form, the CDR3 reads TGTGCTAGCAGCTTGGCGGGGGAGGGCTACAATGAGCAGTTCTTC. Its translation is CASSLAGEGYNEQFF.

A note on this clonotype: With a much larger clone just one base away, this may be a read error. The CDR3 bases are TGTGCCAGCAGTGTCACGAACACTGAAGCTTTCTTT. Its translation: CASSVTNTEAFF. The chain carries TRBV2 and TRBJ1-1; D gene unclear. Trimming stripped 4 bases from V and 1 base from J, with 4 bases between. The length of the CDR3 is 12 residues. CDR1 SNHLY and CDR2 FYNNEI come from the germline V gene. Full variable domain (missing parts from reference TRBV2 and TRBJ1-1): EPEVTQTPSHQVTQMGQEVILRCVPISNHLYFYWYRQILGQKVEFLVSFYNNEISEKSEIFDDQFSVERPDGSNFTLKIRSTKLEDSAMYFCASSVTNTEAFFGQGTRLTVV.

In its sample, this clonotype was seen many times. This chain joins TRBV20-1 and TRBJ2-7; 9 bases line up with TRBD1. With V trimmed by 3 bases and J by 3 bases, 6 bases remained unmatched. CDR1 is DFQATT and CDR2 is SNEGSKA in the germline V gene (reference sequence). CDR3 length: 14 residues. CDR3 amino acids: CSASLGTGNYEQYF. Written as DNA, the CDR3 is TGCAGTGCTAGTCTCGGGACAGGGAACTACGAGCAGTACTTC.

This clonotype was detected ten times or more. The chain has TRBV6-1 and TRBJ2-5; tentatively, D is TRBD2 (5 bases). This CDR3 spans 12 amino acids. Germline CDR1 is MNHNS and CDR2 is SASEGT. V lost 7 bases to trimming and J lost 5 bases, with 11 bases between them. The chain's CDR3 is CASKQPGETQYF. DNA of the CDR3: TGTGCCAGCAAACAACCGGGGGAGACCCAGTACTTC.

In its sample, this clonotype was seen many times. The chain is built from TRBV2 and TRBJ2-3, with D possibly being TRBD2 (6 bases). The CDR3 contains 13 residues. Germline lookup yields CDR1 SNHLY and CDR2 FYNNEI. V lost 3 bases to trimming and J lost 6 bases, with 10 bases between them. The CDR3 spells CASSDSLADTQYF. The CDR3 DNA reads TGTGCCAGCAGTGATTCGCTAGCGGATACGCAGTATTTT.

The table lists this clonotype with many counts. This chain links TRBV5-1 with TRBJ2-3, with D unresolved. This CDR3 contains 15 residues. Germline CDR1 reads SGHRS; CDR2 reads YFSETQ. Trimming shortened V by 0 bases and J by 2 bases, and 10 bases separated the two germline ends. CDR3 sequence (DNA): TGCGCCAGCAGCTTGGGATTTAAACTCACAGATACGCAGTATTTT. It specifies CASSLGFKLTDTQYF.

Of note for this clonotype: A much larger clonotype is one base distant, so this may be a read error. The rearrangement links TRBV18 to TRBJ2-1; D remains ambiguous. The CDR3 has 15 residues. Germline V gene sequence: CDR1 KGHSH, CDR2 LQKENI. CDR3 DNA sequence: TGTGCCAGCTCACCAGCCAAAACCTCCTGCAATGAGCAGTTCTTC. Translating it yields CASSPAKTSCNEQFF.